Shown below are 20 T cell receptor beta chains from a single sample sequenced in a study of blood T cell repertoires in COVID-19. TCRdb's table, derived via immunoSEQ multiplex PCR, lists solely in-frame clones and lacks some. Of 310,000 or so clones listed, about nine tenths are singletons. Sequencing input: PBMCs or T cells enriched from blood (not recorded which). The source of these receptors is a woman aged 18-30 years who had recovered from COVID-19.

The rearrangement uses TRBV27 and TRBJ1-1, with unresolved D. The CDR3 sequence is 16 residues long. V lost 3 bases and J lost 2, with 16 bases in between. Germline assignment: CDR1 MNHEY and CDR2 SMNVEV (reference sequence). Here the CDR3 DNA reads TGTGCCAGCAGTTTCACCCGAACTACAACTAACACTGAAGCTTTCTTT. Encoded protein: CASSFTRTTTNTEAFF.

CDR3 in amino acids: CASSPSGQSQAFF. In DNA, the CDR3 is TGTGCCAGCTCACCATCGGGACAATCTCAAGCTTTCTTT. This chain uses TRBV18 with TRBJ1-1, with D possibly matching TRBD1 (6 bases). V gave up 2 bases and J gave up 9 bases, with 13 bases separating them. The CDR3 is 13 residues long. Germline V lookup: CDR1 KGHSH, CDR2 LQKENI.

CDR3 sequence reads: CAWAEHGAFF. CDR3 sequence (DNA): TGTGCCTGGGCCGAGCACGGAGCTTTCTTT. The chain employs TRBV30 and TRBJ1-1; no clear D gene. V lost 5 bases to trimming and J lost 10 bases, with 11 bases between them. The CDR3 loop spans 10 amino acids. Germline values: CDR1 GTSNPN, CDR2 SVGIG (reference sequence).

The chain uses TRBV4-1 and TRBJ1-6, with 12 bases aligning to TRBD1. The V gene's germline CDR1 is MGHRA and CDR2 YSYEKL. The CDR3 covers 18 residues. With 4 bases clipped from V and 10 bases from J, the junction kept 14 bases outside the gene matches. The CDR3 sequence: CASSRIIGTGGAGSPLHF. Here the CDR3 DNA reads TGCGCCAGCAGCCGGATAATCGGGACAGGGGGCGCCGGATCACCCCTCCACTTT.

The chain is built from TRBV6-1 and TRBJ2-1, with 8 bases matching TRBD2. This CDR3 is built from 18 residues. Per the germline V gene, CDR1 is MNHNS and CDR2 is SASEGT. V lost 1 base, J lost 5 bases, and 13 bases stayed unmatched. The DNA for the CDR3 is TGTGCCAGCAGTGAAGGGGTTGGGCTAGCGGGCCTCGACAATGAGCAGTTCTTC. Translation gives CASSEGVGLAGLDNEQFF.

This clone was seen just once. The chain carries TRBV28 and TRBJ1-6; D is uncertain. In germline, CDR1 is MDHEN, CDR2 SYDVKM. V was trimmed by 6 bases and J by 1 base, leaving 13 bases between them. CDR3 length equals 16 residues. In nucleotides, the CDR3 is TGTGCCAGCAGAAATACGGGAAGATCCTATAATTCACCCCTCCACTTT. This codes for CASRNTGRSYNSPLHF.

The chain carries TRBV28 and TRBJ2-2, with D uncertain. Trimming stripped 1 base from V and 8 bases from J, with 8 bases between. The CDR3 has 13 amino acids. Germline V gives CDR1 MDHEN, CDR2 SYDVKM. This CDR3 reads CASSLLVGGELFF. Written as DNA, the CDR3 is TGTGCCAGCAGTTTATTGGTCGGGGGGGAGCTGTTTTTT.

The V call is TRBV2, the J call TRBJ2-1; tentative D call: TRBD2 (5 bases). V was trimmed by 1 base and J by 7 bases, leaving 17 bases between them. From germline, CDR1 is SNHLY and CDR2 FYNNEI. This CDR3 has 16 residues. This chain's CDR3 is CASSEELATRGNEQFF. DNA for the CDR3: TGTGCCAGCAGTGAAGAGCTAGCTACCCGCGGGAATGAGCAGTTCTTC.

This rearrangement joins TRBV27 to TRBJ2-1, with 11 bases matching TRBD2. V was clipped by 2 bases and J by 3 bases; unmatched bases: 24. The V gene's germline CDR1 is MNHEY and CDR2 SMNVEV (reference sequence). This CDR3 is 23 amino acids long. Here the CDR3 DNA reads TGTGCCAGCAGTTTAAATTCCCCGGGACTAGCGGCTCTGGGAGGCCCTAACTACAATGAGCAGTTCTTC. It codes for CASSLNSPGLAALGGPNYNEQFF.

The chain couples TRBV3-1 (or the pseudogene TRBV3-2) to TRBJ1-6; the match to TRBD1 covers 9 bases. The V and J ends lost 6 bases and 7 bases, in that order; junction bases with no gene match: 4. The germline V gene encodes CDR1 LGHDT and CDR2 YNNKEL (reference sequence). The CDR3 is made up of 14 amino acids. CDR3 sequence reads: CASSPGTGNSPLHF. The DNA for the CDR3 is TGTGCCAGCAGTCCCGGGACAGGGAATTCACCCCTCCACTTT.

This chain links TRBV5-4 with TRBJ2-1; TRBD1 might be the D (6 bases). There are 19 residues in the CDR3. Per germline, CDR1 SGHNT and CDR2 YYREEE (reference sequence). The V and J ends lost 1 base and 6 bases respectively, with 26 bases between them. CDR3 DNA: TGTGCCAGCAGCTTGAGGTTAGGGAAAACAGGGTTTGGACCCAATGAGCAGTTCTTC. Amino acids: CASSLRLGKTGFGPNEQFF. The variable domain in full, completed from reference TRBV5-4 and TRBJ2-1, reads ETGVTQSPTHLIKTRGQQVTLRCSSQSGHNTVSWYQQALGQGPQFIFQYYREEENGRGNFPPRFSGLQFPNYSSELNVNALELDDSALYLCASSLRLGKTGFGPNEQFFGPGTRLTVL.

The J gene is TRBJ1-4, the V gene TRBV18; weak D call: TRBD1 (6 bases). Per the germline V gene, CDR1 is KGHSH and CDR2 is LQKENI. CDR3 size: 14 residues. The ends were cut back, 4 bases at V and 4 bases at J, with 10 bases in the middle. Written as DNA, the CDR3 is TGTGCCAGCTCACAGGACAGCGATAATGAAAAACTGTTTTTT. As protein: CASSQDSDNEKLFF.

The chain couples TRBV7-9 to TRBJ1-1; a weak D match, TRBD1 (6 bases). Germline V gives CDR1 SEHNR, CDR2 FQNEAQ (reference sequence). This CDR3 has 17 residues. V lost 1 base to trimming and J lost 1 base, with 16 bases between them. This CDR3 reads CASSLVMTQGGNTEAFF. CDR3 coding DNA: TGTGCCAGCAGCTTAGTTATGACTCAAGGGGGGAACACTGAAGCTTTCTTT.

This sequence joins TRBV19 and TRBJ2-2; D possibly corresponds to TRBD1 (6 bases). This CDR3 contains 16 residues. Germline CDR1 and CDR2: LNHDA and SQIVND (reference sequence). V lost 6 bases and J 4 bases, leaving 18 bases between the germline ends. The CDR3 spells CASRVLGGSGTGELFF. The CDR3 bases are TGTGCCAGTAGGGTCCTAGGGGGATCGGGCACCGGGGAGCTGTTTTTT.

The chain uses TRBV5-1 and TRBJ1-2; D remains unclear. The V end was cut by 4 bases, the J end by 5 bases, with 9 bases between. This CDR3 region has 12 residues. Germline V gene lookup returns CDR1 SGHRS and CDR2 YFSETQ. This CDR3 is CASSDTVYGYTF. The DNA for the CDR3 is TGCGCCAGCAGCGATACAGTTTATGGCTACACCTTC. The full variable domain, completed using reference TRBV5-1 and TRBJ1-2, is KAGVTQTPRYLIKTRGQQVTLSCSPISGHRSVSWYQQTPGQGLQFLFEYFSETQRNKGNFPGRFSGRQFSNSRSEMNVSTLELGDSALYLCASSDTVYGYTFGSGTRLTVV.

In its sample, this clone was seen once. The chain is built from TRBV15 and TRBJ1-2; perhaps TRBD1 as D (5 bases). The germline V gene has CDR1 LNHNV and CDR2 YYDKDF (reference sequence). This CDR3 has 15 amino acids. Trimming took off 0 bases at V and 4 bases at J, with 12 bases between the two ends. In DNA, the CDR3 is TGTGCCACCAGCAGAGATAAGACAGTCCCCTATGGCTACACCTTC. As protein: CATSRDKTVPYGYTF.

The chain carries TRBV12-5 and TRBJ2-2, with D unresolved. In germline, CDR1 is LGHNT, CDR2 FRNRAP. The CDR3 contains 12 residues. V lost 1 base, J lost 7 bases, and 4 bases lay in between. As DNA, the CDR3 is TGTGCTAGTGGTTTGGACGGCGGGGAGCTGTTTTTT. Protein product: CASGLDGGELFF.

The V and J genes are TRBV7-3 and TRBJ1-2, with D possibly matching TRBD1 (6 bases). V was clipped by 2 bases and J by 4 bases, with 8 bases between them. The CDR3 loop spans 13 amino acids. CDR1 is SGHTA and CDR2 is FQGTGA in the germline V gene. This CDR3 reads CASSLDRTYGYTF. For the CDR3, the DNA is TGTGCCAGCAGCTTAGACAGGACCTATGGCTACACCTTC.

The V call is TRBV6-4, the J call TRBJ1-5; D not certain. From germline, CDR1 is MRHNA and CDR2 SNTAGT. The CDR3 consists of 16 residues. With 0 bases removed from V and 0 bases from J, the gap between germline ends came to 9 bases. CDR3 loop: CASSDSTNYSNQPQHF. Written as DNA, the CDR3 is TGTGCCAGCAGTGACTCAACAAACTATAGCAATCAGCCCCAGCATTTT.

The CDR3 bases are TGTGCCTGGAGTTATAGACAGGTGGTCTACAATGAGCAGTTCTTC. Translated, it gives CAWSYRQVVYNEQFF. The chain carries TRBV30 and TRBJ2-1; D is possibly TRBD1 (6 bases). CDR1 is GTSNPN and CDR2 is SVGIG in the germline V gene (reference sequence). CDR3 length: 15 residues. V gave up 2 bases and J gave up 3 bases, with 14 bases separating them.